What follows are 16 T cell receptor beta chains derived from one specimen sequenced in a study of blood T cell repertoires in COVID-19. Assay used: immunoSEQ multiplex PCR; TCRdb lists only in-frame clones, some missing. This sample has under 300,000 clones, with around 82% found just once. Sequencing input: peripheral blood. The origin of the receptors is a woman of 80 years or more with active or convalescent COVID-19.

The table lists this clone with a few counts. The genes are TRBV18 and TRBJ1-1; D ambiguous. The germline V gene has CDR1 KGHSH and CDR2 LQKENI. Trimming left V 0 bases short and J 11 bases short, with 19 bases between. This CDR3 spans 15 amino acids. CDR3 in amino acids: CASSPPSMAEARAFF. For the CDR3, the DNA is TGTGCCAGCTCACCACCGAGTATGGCAGAAGCTAGGGCTTTCTTT.

The V and J genes are TRBV3-1 (or the pseudogene TRBV3-2) and TRBJ1-3, with D unresolved. Looked up from germline, CDR1 is LGHDT and CDR2 is YNNKEL (reference sequence). Trimming took 9 bases from V and 3 from J, leaving 18 bases between them. CDR3 length equals 15 residues. In DNA, the CDR3 is TGTGCCAGTAGAGAGGCCGGGATTAATGGAAACACCATATATTTT. Protein: CASREAGINGNTIYF.

This clone was picked up a small number of times. This chain links TRBV28 with TRBJ1-5; 10 nucleotides line up with TRBD1. V lost 4 bases, J lost 12 bases, and 3 bases stayed unmatched. CDR3 length: 12 residues. The germline V gene has CDR1 MDHEN and CDR2 SYDVKM. The CDR3 reads CASSSWTGGQHF. The DNA of the CDR3 is TGTGCCAGCAGTTCCTGGACAGGGGGCCAGCATTTT. The full variable domain, in which reference TRBV28 and TRBJ1-5 provide the parts outside the CDR3, is DVKVTQSSRYLVKRTGEKVFLECVQDMDHENMFWYRQDPGLGLRLIYFSYDVKMKEKGDIPEGYSVSREKKERFSLILESASTNQTSMYLCASSSWTGGQHFGDGTRLSIL.

A word on this clone: This same CDR3 is encoded by further DNA sequences in the sample. The chain carries TRBV30 and TRBJ2-7; no reliable D call. Per the germline V gene, CDR1 is GTSNPN and CDR2 is SVGIG (reference sequence). The CDR3 spans 12 residues. Trimming shortened V by 0 bases and J by 1 base, and 4 bases separated the two germline ends. CDR3 sequence (DNA): TGTGCCTGGAGTGTATCTTCCTACGAGCAGTACTTC. Translation: CAWSVSSYEQYF.

This clone was observed a single time. The chain links TRBV7-9 to TRBJ1-2; 7 positions match TRBD1. The CDR3 runs 15 residues. V shed 7 bases, J shed 9 bases, and the junction held 17 bases outside the gene matches. CDR1 is SEHNR and CDR2 is FQNEAQ in the germline V gene (reference sequence). The CDR3 region is CASTPGRAGTDRYTF. Here the CDR3 DNA reads TGTGCCAGCACCCCGGGAAGAGCAGGGACAGATCGCTACACCTTC. Drawing the rest from reference TRBV7-9 and TRBJ1-2, the complete variable domain is DTGVSQNPRHKITKRGQNVTFRCDPISEHNRLYWYRQTLGQGPEFLTYFQNEAQLEKSRLLSDRFSAERPKGSFSTLEIQRTEQGDSAMYLCASTPGRAGTDRYTFGSGTRLTVV.

The chain has TRBV23-1 and TRBJ1-1; 8 bases match TRBD1. TRBV23-1 belongs to the ORF category, with a function that is uncertain. V lost 10 bases to trimming and J lost 1 base; unmatched junction nucleotides: 20. The CDR3 contains 18 residues. The CDR3 bases are TGCGCCACTTCCCGGGACAGGTTCGACTCCCTAAAGAACACTGAAGCTTTCTTT. Translated, it gives CATSRDRFDSLKNTEAFF.

The chain has TRBV4-1 and TRBJ1-3; D may be TRBD1 (5 bases). The CDR3 loop spans 13 amino acids. Per the germline V gene, CDR1 is MGHRA and CDR2 is YSYEKL. The V and J ends lost 1 base and 7 bases respectively, with 8 bases between them. The CDR3 region has the DNA TGCGCCAGCAGCCAAGTACAGGATAACACCATATATTTT. This encodes CASSQVQDNTIYF.

The chain links TRBV11-3 to TRBJ2-5; a weak D match, TRBD1 (6 bases). In germline, CDR1 is SGHNT, CDR2 YENEEA. The CDR3 runs to 14 residues. Between the trimmed V and J ends, which lost 5 bases and 2 bases, there was a span of 12 bases. As DNA, the CDR3 is TGTGCCAGCAGCCGGGGTCAGGGGCAAGAGACCCAGTACTTC. Its translation: CASSRGQGQETQYF.

V usage is TRBV4-2 and J usage is TRBJ2-5; 11 nucleotides agree with TRBD2. Germline V lookup: CDR1 LGHNA, CDR2 YNFKEQ. The CDR3 runs to 14 residues. With V trimmed by 4 bases and J by 4 bases, 2 bases remained unmatched. The CDR3 DNA reads TGTGCCAGCAGCCTCGGGACTAGCGGAGAGACCCAGTACTTC. Translation gives CASSLGTSGETQYF.

This clone appeared a few times. This chain connects TRBV28 to TRBJ1-3, with TRBD1 matching over 8 bases. This CDR3 contains 13 residues. Trimming cost V 6 bases and J 8 bases; bases outside gene matches: 6. In germline, CDR1 is MDHEN, CDR2 SYDVKM. The CDR3 DNA reads TGTGCCAGCAGCAAAACAGGGGGATACACCATATATTTT. Translated, it gives CASSKTGGYTIYF.

CDR3 sequence reads: CASSLGRQGAAEQYF. In DNA form, the CDR3 reads TGCGCCAGCAGCTTGGGTCGACAGGGAGCAGCCGAGCAGTACTTC. V usage is TRBV5-1 and J usage is TRBJ2-7; 7 nucleotides line up with TRBD1. The germline V gene encodes CDR1 SGHRS and CDR2 YFSETQ. The CDR3 is made up of 15 amino acids. J was trimmed by 6 bases and V by 0 bases; bases with no gene match: 9. Full variable domain (remainder filled in from reference TRBV5-1 and TRBJ2-7): KAGVTQTPRYLIKTRGQQVTLSCSPISGHRSVSWYQQTPGQGLQFLFEYFSETQRNKGNFPGRFSGRQFSNSRSEMNVSTLELGDSALYLCASSLGRQGAAEQYFGPGTRLTVT.

In its sample, this clone was seen a few times. The chain uses TRBV7-8 and TRBJ2-3; a weak D match, TRBD1 (7 bases). The V gene lost 3 bases and the J gene lost 1 base, with 26 bases spanning the gap. From germline, CDR1 is SGHVS and CDR2 FQNEAQ. This CDR3 has 20 residues. CDR3 region: CASSLLPTGSGAGGTDTQYF. As DNA, the CDR3 is TGTGCCAGCAGCTTGCTTCCGACAGGGTCGGGAGCCGGGGGCACAGATACGCAGTATTTT. Full variable domain (missing parts from reference TRBV7-8 and TRBJ2-3): GAGVSQSPRYKVAKRGQDVALRCDPISGHVSLFWYQQALGQGPEFLTYFQNEAQLDKSGLPSDRFFAERPEGSVSTLKIQRTQQEDSAVYLCASSLLPTGSGAGGTDTQYFGPGTRLTVL.

This clone was detected only a few times. J is TRBJ1-1 and V is TRBV28; 8 bases fit TRBD1. V lost 6 bases, J lost 5 bases, and 5 bases stayed unmatched. Germline CDR1 is MDHEN and CDR2 is SYDVKM. This CDR3 is built from 13 residues. The CDR3 protein is CASRSGQGTEAFF. The CDR3 region has the DNA TGTGCCAGCAGGTCCGGACAGGGAACTGAAGCTTTCTTT.

The chain couples TRBV3-1 (or the pseudogene TRBV3-2) to TRBJ2-2; 8 nucleotides align to TRBD1. The germline CDR1 and CDR2 sequences are LGHDT and YNNKEL (reference sequence). J gave up 6 bases and V 1 base, and 4 bases lay outside the gene matches. The CDR3 has 15 amino acids. The CDR3 spells CASSQGVQGAGELFF. The CDR3, as DNA: TGTGCCAGCAGCCAAGGGGTACAGGGGGCCGGGGAGCTGTTTTTT.

The chain employs TRBV27 and TRBJ2-5; 12 positions match TRBD2. V shed 5 bases, J shed 4 bases, and the junction held 5 bases outside the gene matches. The germline gives CDR1 MNHEY, CDR2 SMNVEV (reference sequence). The CDR3 has 15 amino acids. The CDR3 here is CASSVRLAGVETQYF. CDR3 DNA: TGTGCCAGCAGTGTAAGACTAGCGGGGGTAGAGACCCAGTACTTC.

The V gene is TRBV5-1, the J gene TRBJ1-5; tentative D call: TRBD1 (6 bases). Germline assignment: CDR1 SGHRS and CDR2 YFSETQ. CDR3 length: 16 amino acids. V dropped 4 bases and J dropped 0 bases, with 14 bases sitting between them. The CDR3, as DNA: TGCGCCAGCAGCGCCGGAGGGGGGGATAGCAATCAGCCCCAGCATTTT. Amino acid sequence: CASSAGGGDSNQPQHF.